This TCR beta chain was profiled in a study of T cell repertoires in ileal Crohn's disease. Comment on this clone: No antigen is known for it.

Sequencing used immunoSEQ multiplex PCR; TCRdb keeps in-frame clones, though not all of them. There are some 27,000 clones in the sample; over 75% occur only once, and under 20% lies in the top ten. General study results and limits: Endoscopic recurrence occurred in every patient whose clonality exceeded 26.8%.

Germline CDR1 reads MNHEY; CDR2 reads SVGAGI. V was clipped by 6 bases and J by 8 bases; unmatched bases: 12. The CDR3 extends over 15 amino acids. The material sequenced was ileal tissue. The V call is TRBV6-5, the J call TRBJ1-3; 8 positions agree with TRBD1. This receptor was obtained from an adult with Crohn's disease. CDR3 DNA sequence: TGTGCCAGCAGATCGCCCCAACAGGGACAGGACACCATATATTTT. Protein sequence: CASRSPQQGQDTIYF.